The entry below gives a single T cell receptor beta chain sequence along with its context. Its antigen is unknown. This entry comes from a study of cytomegalovirus exposure and HLA in healthy donors. Findings of the study overall: Within the approximately 130 validation repertoires, first-cohort TCR clusters tended to co-occur, according to a later analysis.

Assay used: immunoSEQ multiplex PCR; TCRdb lists only in-frame clones, some missing. Of roughly 150,000 clones listed, approximately 87% are singletons. V shed 6 bases, J shed 3 bases, and the junction held 12 bases outside the gene matches. This CDR3 has 16 residues. Germline CDR1 SNHLY, CDR2 FYNNEI. The sequence was obtained from a woman aged 25 to 45 in good health and CMV-seronegative. Material for sequencing was PBMCs. The chain combines TRBV2 with TRBJ2-7, with 9 positions matching TRBD2. CDR3: CASSPRTSASYYEQYF. In nucleotides, the CDR3 is TGTGCCAGCAGCCCCCGGACTAGCGCATCTTACTACGAGCAGTACTTC.